A single sample is the source of the 3 T cell receptor beta chains below, sequenced in a study of blood T cells in healthy people across ages. With a J-beta primer mix and a sample-barcoded 5' primer, a second PCR ran roughly 6 to 12 cycles. TCRdb passed the 5' RACE reads through MiXCR, listing each CDR3 protein once. The table lists about 1.4 million distinct CDR3 sequences, almost 60% of them singletons. The sequenced material came from blood. These receptors were taken from a man aged 18 to 29 in good health.

The V gene is TRBV12-3 or TRBV12-4, the J gene TRBJ1-1, with TRBD1 matching over 7 bases. The trim removed 7 bases at V and 10 bases at J, leaving 12 bases unmatched. The CDR3 covers 13 residues. CDR3 loop: CASITRGGGGAFF. The CDR3 DNA reads TGTGCCAGCATTACCAGGGGGGGCGGCGGAGCTTTCTTT.

Only one count was recorded for this clonotype. The CDR3 nucleotides are TGCGCCAGCAGTGAGTCGGGCGGGAGGGGTGGAGATACGCAGTATTTT. This sequence encodes CASSESGGRGGDTQYF. The rearrangement uses TRBV10-1 and TRBJ2-3, with 9 bases aligning to TRBD2. V was clipped by 0 bases and J by 5 bases; unmatched bases: 6. The CDR3 is made up of 16 amino acids. CDR1 is WNHNN and CDR2 is SYGVQD in the germline V gene (reference sequence).

The genes are TRBV7-9 and TRBJ2-7; the D gene is possibly TRBD1 (6 bases). Per the germline V gene, CDR1 is SEHNR and CDR2 is FQNEAQ (reference sequence). The V and J ends lost 3 bases and 7 bases respectively, with 22 bases between them. This CDR3 region has 16 residues. In DNA, the CDR3 is TGTGCCAGCAGCTTTATTCTGGGGGCCCTACTCTATGAGCAGTACTTC. Its protein is CASSFILGALLYEQYF.